A single sample gave rise to the 24 T cell receptor beta chains below, sequenced in a study of T cell changes during pregnancy in multiple sclerosis. The data were produced by immunoSEQ multiplex PCR, yet TCRdb's version contains in-frame clones alone and is incomplete. This sample yields 130,000 or so clones, of which approximately 96% are seen a single time; around 0.4% belongs to the top ten. The specimen was peripheral blood, collected after pregnancy. The receptors were sampled from a female donor with multiple sclerosis, enrolled in a pregnancy study.

This rearrangement joins TRBV6-5 to TRBJ1-5; the D gene is possibly TRBD1 (5 bases). Germline CDR1 and CDR2: MNHEY and SVGAGI. There are 15 residues in the CDR3. Trimming pared 2 bases from V and 4 bases from J, leaving 12 bases between. Here the CDR3 reads CASSYLSGPNQPQHF. Written as DNA, the CDR3 is TGTGCCAGCAGTTACCTTTCAGGGCCAAATCAGCCCCAGCATTTT.

The V call is TRBV6-7, the J call TRBJ2-2, with 10 positions matching TRBD2. TRBV6-7 is classed as an ORF, of uncertain function. V lost 11 bases and J lost 7; bases outside the gene matches: 10. CDR3 length: 14 residues. The CDR3 nucleotides are TGTGCCCGCTGGCTAGCGGGAGAGGTCGGGGAGCTGTTTTTT. Encoded protein: CARWLAGEVGELFF.

The J gene is TRBJ1-3, the V gene TRBV5-1, with TRBD1 as a possible D gene (5 bases). The length of the CDR3 is 17 residues. V was shortened by 0 bases and J by 1 base, with 14 bases between the two germline ends. CDR1 is SGHRS and CDR2 is YFSETQ in the germline V gene. In DNA, the CDR3 is TGCGCCAGCAGCTTGGAGGTAACAGGTCGATCTGGAAACACCATATATTTT. Residues: CASSLEVTGRSGNTIYF.

The CDR3 loop reads CATSLSGSEQFF. The CDR3 DNA reads TGTGCCACCAGCTTGAGCGGGAGTGAGCAGTTCTTC. The rearrangement uses TRBV15 and TRBJ2-1; 8 bases fit TRBD2. Germline CDR1 is LNHNV and CDR2 is YYDKDF (reference sequence). The CDR3 is 12 amino acids. J lost 9 bases, V lost 5 bases, and 3 bases had no gene match.

This clone has just one count. The V gene is TRBV7-2, the J gene TRBJ2-7; D unresolved. The CDR3 spans 12 residues. The germline V and J ends were trimmed by 3 bases and 3 bases, with 6 bases remaining between them. Germline CDR1 reads SGHTA; CDR2 reads FQGNSA. Here the CDR3 reads CASSFPRYEQYF. As DNA, the CDR3 is TGTGCCAGCAGCTTCCCGCGCTACGAGCAGTACTTC.

The chain joins TRBV5-4 to TRBJ2-7; no reliable D call. This CDR3 is 13 amino acids long. Germline CDR1 SGHNT, CDR2 YYREEE (reference sequence). V lost 1 base to trimming and J lost 2 bases, with 7 bases between them. As DNA, the CDR3 is TGTGCCAGCAGCTTGCCACTCACCTACGAGCAGTACTTC. This encodes CASSLPLTYEQYF.

In its sample, this clone was seen once. The J gene is TRBJ1-2, the V gene TRBV5-4, with TRBD1 matching 8 bases. This CDR3 comprises 14 residues. Germline loops: CDR1 SGHNT, CDR2 YYREEE (reference sequence). The V segment lost 3 bases and the J segment 4 bases; nucleotides outside the gene matches: 5. The DNA of the CDR3 is TGTGCCAGCAGCTCGGCAGGGGGCGGCTATGGCTACACCTTC. Encoded protein: CASSSAGGGYGYTF.

This rearrangement joins TRBV5-4 to TRBJ1-5, with TRBD1 as a possible D gene (5 bases). V lost 4 bases, J lost 8 bases, and 16 bases lay in between. The germline CDR1 and CDR2 sequences are SGHNT and YYREEE (reference sequence). The CDR3 sequence is 14 residues long. The CDR3 loop reads CASSDGTGGEPQHF. The CDR3 nucleotides are TGTGCCAGCAGCGACGGGACGGGAGGTGAGCCCCAGCATTTT.

The chain couples TRBV5-4 to TRBJ2-3, with D perhaps matching TRBD2 (6 bases). CDR1 SGHNT and CDR2 YYREEE come from the germline V gene (reference sequence). V lost 4 bases, J lost 1 base, and 16 bases lay in between. The CDR3 has 16 amino acids. The CDR3 spells CASSSVPGEGTDTQYF. The CDR3 coding sequence is TGTGCCAGCAGCAGCGTACCGGGAGAGGGCACAGATACGCAGTATTTT.

The genes are TRBV5-8 and TRBJ1-5, with D tentatively TRBD1 (6 bases). Germline assignment: CDR1 SGHTS and CDR2 YDEGEE. The ends were cut back, 3 bases at V and 3 bases at J, with 10 bases in the middle. This CDR3 region has 14 residues. CDR3 amino acids: CASSYTGYNQPQHF. The CDR3 DNA sequence: TGTGCCAGCAGCTATACAGGGTACAATCAGCCCCAGCATTTT.

This chain links TRBV19 with TRBJ1-1; the D is unclear. Germline V gene sequence: CDR1 LNHDA, CDR2 SQIVND (reference sequence). With 3 bases removed from V and 2 bases from J, the gap between germline ends came to 16 bases. This CDR3 has 16 residues. CDR3 residues: CASSIGVMSVNTEAFF. CDR3 coding DNA: TGTGCCAGTAGTATTGGAGTAATGTCGGTTAACACTGAAGCTTTCTTT.

This clone was observed a single time. The chain joins TRBV19 to TRBJ1-1; D possibly corresponds to TRBD1 (5 bases). The CDR3 has 14 residues. Germline lookup yields CDR1 LNHDA and CDR2 SQIVND (reference sequence). V dropped 3 bases and J dropped 0 bases, with 8 bases sitting between them. This chain's CDR3 is CASSIARVNTEAFF. In DNA, the CDR3 is TGTGCCAGTAGTATCGCCAGGGTGAACACTGAAGCTTTCTTT.

A remark on this clone: Germline and junction disagree at one end, which may indicate a read error. The rearrangement uses TRBV30 and TRBJ2-7; D might be TRBD2 (6 bases). CDR1 and CDR2 (germline): GTSNPN, SVGIG (reference sequence). The CDR3 contains 14 residues. The chain's CDR3 is CAWSPGVFSYGQYF. For the CDR3, the DNA is TGTGCCTGGAGTCCGGGGGTGTTTTCCTACGGGCAGTACTTC. Full variable domain (rest looked up from reference TRBV30 and TRBJ2-7): SQTIHQWPATLVQPVGSPLSLECTVEGTSNPNLYWYRQAAGRGLQLLFYSVGIGQISSEVPQNLSASRPQDRQFILSSKKLLLSDSGFYLCAWSPGVFSYGQYFGPGTRLTVT.

This clone was observed a handful of times. The CDR3: CSAGQPYEQYF. The CDR3 nucleotides read TGCAGTGCGGGACAGCCCTACGAGCAGTACTTC. V and J are TRBV20-1 and TRBJ2-7; TRBD1 matches at 7 bases. V lost 6 bases, J lost 2 bases, and 1 base stayed unmatched. Germline CDR1 and CDR2: DFQATT and SNEGSKA (reference sequence). The CDR3 spans 11 residues.

This clone was seen just once. This chain connects TRBV5-1 to TRBJ2-3; maybe TRBD1 (6 bases). With 2 bases removed from V and 5 bases from J, the gap between germline ends came to 9 bases. This CDR3 is built from 13 residues. The germline V gene encodes CDR1 SGHRS and CDR2 YFSETQ. The CDR3 DNA is TGCGCCAGCAGCTTACAGGGAGAAGATACGCAGTATTTT. This sequence encodes CASSLQGEDTQYF.

In the case of this clone: Other nucleotide sequences from this sample produce the same CDR3. This CDR3 reads CASSYSRESSYEQYF. In nucleotides, the CDR3 is TGTGCCAGCAGTTACTCTCGCGAGAGCTCCTACGAGCAGTACTTC. This chain links TRBV6-5 with TRBJ2-7, with D hard to call. This CDR3 region has 15 residues. With 0 bases removed from V and 0 bases from J, the gap between germline ends came to 9 bases. Germline V lookup: CDR1 MNHEY, CDR2 SVGAGI.

The chain uses TRBV18 and TRBJ1-1; no clear D. CDR1 is KGHSH and CDR2 is LQKENI in the germline V gene. V dropped 1 base and J dropped 5 bases, with 17 bases sitting between them. This CDR3 spans 16 amino acids. For the CDR3, the DNA is TGTGCCAGCTCACCACTGGTAGGGAGGGCTAATACTGAAGCTTTCTTT. Amino acid sequence: CASSPLVGRANTEAFF.

The rearrangement links TRBV9 to TRBJ2-3; 14 bases fit TRBD2. Germline V gene data show CDR1 as SGDLS and CDR2 as YYNGEE. The CDR3 totals 19 residues. The V segment lost 6 bases and the J segment 4 bases; nucleotides outside the gene matches: 16. The CDR3 here is CASNPRGTSGREGADTQYF. For the CDR3, the DNA is TGTGCCAGCAACCCCCGGGGGACTAGCGGGAGAGAGGGTGCAGATACGCAGTATTTT.

This chain connects TRBV10-3 to TRBJ2-5; the match to TRBD1 covers 7 bases. CDR3 length: 13 residues. The V gene end was trimmed by 10 bases and the J gene end by 5 bases; junction bases not matched to a gene: 10. Germline loops: CDR1 ENHRY, CDR2 SYGVKD. The CDR3 is CATETGAGETQYF. The CDR3 nucleotides are TGTGCCACCGAAACAGGGGCCGGGGAGACCCAGTACTTC.

The chain is built from TRBV5-4 and TRBJ2-7, with unresolved D. The germline V gene encodes CDR1 SGHNT and CDR2 YYREEE (reference sequence). The V end was cut by 4 bases, the J end by 5 bases, with 13 bases between. The CDR3 extends over 13 amino acids. In DNA form, the CDR3 reads TGTGCCAGCAGCCCCGGGTCCTTGAACGAGCAGTACTTC. Its translation: CASSPGSLNEQYF.

The rearrangement uses TRBV7-9 and TRBJ2-7, with TRBD2 as a possible D gene (6 bases). CDR3 length: 14 residues. Deletions cut 1 base from V and 4 bases from J, with 11 bases between. CDR1 is SEHNR and CDR2 is FQNEAQ in the germline V gene (reference sequence). The DNA for the CDR3 is TGTGCCAGCAGCTTAGGGTGGGGGGAATACGAGCAGTACTTC. It is translated as CASSLGWGEYEQYF.

The V and J genes are TRBV29-1 and TRBJ2-7; 12 nucleotides align to TRBD2. The V gene's germline CDR1 is SQVTM and CDR2 ANQGSEA. This CDR3 is built from 15 residues. Trimming removed 2 bases from V and 4 bases from J; junction bases left unmatched: 6. The DNA of the CDR3 is TGCAGCGTTGAAACCCCTAGCGGGAGGGCGTACGAGCAGTACTTC. Its translation is CSVETPSGRAYEQYF.

The rearrangement uses TRBV5-4 and TRBJ1-4; TRBD1 agrees at 9 bases. Unmatched junction bases numbered 1, after V lost 4 bases and J lost 0 bases. The V gene's germline CDR1 is SGHNT and CDR2 YYREEE (reference sequence). This CDR3 spans 15 amino acids. In DNA, the CDR3 is TGTGCCAGCAGCGACAGGGGGGCAACTAATGAAAAACTGTTTTTT. This sequence encodes CASSDRGATNEKLFF. The whole variable domain, remainder taken from reference TRBV5-4 and TRBJ1-4, is ETGVTQSPTHLIKTRGQQVTLRCSSQSGHNTVSWYQQALGQGPQFIFQYYREEENGRGNFPPRFSGLQFPNYSSELNVNALELDDSALYLCASSDRGATNEKLFFGSGTQLSVL.

The chain carries TRBV20-1 and TRBJ1-2; a possible D gene is TRBD1 (6 bases). Germline V gene lookup returns CDR1 DFQATT and CDR2 SNEGSKA (reference sequence). Deletions cut 6 bases from V and 8 bases from J, with 13 bases between. The length of the CDR3 is 11 residues. CDR3 nucleotides: TGCAGTGCCTACCAGGGGCCCGGCTACACCTTC. Translated, it gives CSAYQGPGYTF.